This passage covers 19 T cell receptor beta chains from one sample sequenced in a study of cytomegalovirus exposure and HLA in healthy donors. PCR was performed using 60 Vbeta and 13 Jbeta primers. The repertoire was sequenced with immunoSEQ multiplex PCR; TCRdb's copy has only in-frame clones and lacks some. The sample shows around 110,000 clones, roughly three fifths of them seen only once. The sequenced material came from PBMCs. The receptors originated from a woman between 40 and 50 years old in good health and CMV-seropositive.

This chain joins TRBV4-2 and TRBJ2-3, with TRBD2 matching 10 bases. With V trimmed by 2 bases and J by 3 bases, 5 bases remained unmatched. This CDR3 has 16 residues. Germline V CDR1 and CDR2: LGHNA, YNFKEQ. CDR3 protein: CASSQNPSGSTDTQYF. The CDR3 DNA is TGTGCCAGCAGCCAAAACCCTAGCGGGAGTACAGATACGCAGTATTTT.

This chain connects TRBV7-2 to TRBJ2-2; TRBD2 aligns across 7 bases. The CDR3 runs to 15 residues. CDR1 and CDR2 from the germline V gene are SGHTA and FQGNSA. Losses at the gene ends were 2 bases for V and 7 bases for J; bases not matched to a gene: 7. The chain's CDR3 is CASSLYGTTFGELFF. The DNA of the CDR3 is TGTGCCAGCAGCTTATACGGGACTACTTTCGGGGAGCTGTTTTTT.

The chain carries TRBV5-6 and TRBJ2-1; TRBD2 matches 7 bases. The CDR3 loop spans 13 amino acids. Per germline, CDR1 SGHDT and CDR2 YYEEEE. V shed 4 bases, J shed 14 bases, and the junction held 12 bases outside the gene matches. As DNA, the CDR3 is TGTGCCAGCAGCCTTTTTGGGGGAGGGCCGAAGTTCTTC. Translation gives CASSLFGGGPKFF. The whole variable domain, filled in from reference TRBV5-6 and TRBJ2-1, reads DAGVTQSPTHLIKTRGQQVTLRCSPKSGHDTVSWYQQALGQGPQFIFQYYEEEERQRGNFPDRFSGHQFPNYSSELNVNALLLGDSALYLCASSLFGGGPKFFGPGTRLTVL.

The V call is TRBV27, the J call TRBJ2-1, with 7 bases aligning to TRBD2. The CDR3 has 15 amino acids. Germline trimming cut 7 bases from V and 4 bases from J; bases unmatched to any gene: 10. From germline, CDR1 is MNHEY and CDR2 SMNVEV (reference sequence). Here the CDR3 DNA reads TGTGCCAGCAACCAATACAGCGGGGCTTACAATGAGCAGTTCTTC. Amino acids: CASNQYSGAYNEQFF.

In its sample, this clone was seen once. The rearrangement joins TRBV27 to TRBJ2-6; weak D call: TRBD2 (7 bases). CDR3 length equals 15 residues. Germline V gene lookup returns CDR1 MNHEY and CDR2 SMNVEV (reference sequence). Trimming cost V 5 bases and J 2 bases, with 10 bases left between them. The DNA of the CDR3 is TGTGCCAGCAGTCACGGGGGGCCTGGGGCCAACGTCCTGACTTTC. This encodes CASSHGGPGANVLTF. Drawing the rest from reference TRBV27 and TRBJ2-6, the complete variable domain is EAQVTQNPRYLITVTGKKLTVTCSQNMNHEYMSWYRQDPGLGLRQIYYSMNVEVTDKGDVPEGYKVSRKEKRNFPLILESPSPNQTSLYFCASSHGGPGANVLTFGAGSRLTVL.

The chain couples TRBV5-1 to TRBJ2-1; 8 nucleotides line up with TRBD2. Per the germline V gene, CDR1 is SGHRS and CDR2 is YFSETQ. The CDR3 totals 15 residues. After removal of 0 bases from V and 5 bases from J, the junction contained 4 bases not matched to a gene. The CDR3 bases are TGCGCCAGCAGCTTGGAGGCGGGAGGCCACAATGAGCAGTTCTTC. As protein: CASSLEAGGHNEQFF.

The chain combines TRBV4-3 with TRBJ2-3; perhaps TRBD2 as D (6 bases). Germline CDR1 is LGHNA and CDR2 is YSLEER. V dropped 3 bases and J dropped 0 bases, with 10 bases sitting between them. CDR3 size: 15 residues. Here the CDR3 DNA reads TGCGCCAGCAGCCACCCGGGACTTAGCACAGATACGCAGTATTTT. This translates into CASSHPGLSTDTQYF.

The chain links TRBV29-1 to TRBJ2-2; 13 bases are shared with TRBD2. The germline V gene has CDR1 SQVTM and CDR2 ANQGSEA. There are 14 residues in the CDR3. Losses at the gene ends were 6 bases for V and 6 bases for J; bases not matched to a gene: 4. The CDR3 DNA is TGCAGCGTGGGGACTAGCGGGATCCCCGGGGAGCTGTTTTTT. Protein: CSVGTSGIPGELFF.

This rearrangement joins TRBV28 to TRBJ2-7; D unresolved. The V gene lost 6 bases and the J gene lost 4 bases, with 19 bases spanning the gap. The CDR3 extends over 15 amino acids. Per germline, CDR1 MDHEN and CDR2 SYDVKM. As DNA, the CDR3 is TGTGCCAGCAGCCTAAGACGGATTACTAATTACGAGCAGTACTTC. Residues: CASSLRRITNYEQYF.

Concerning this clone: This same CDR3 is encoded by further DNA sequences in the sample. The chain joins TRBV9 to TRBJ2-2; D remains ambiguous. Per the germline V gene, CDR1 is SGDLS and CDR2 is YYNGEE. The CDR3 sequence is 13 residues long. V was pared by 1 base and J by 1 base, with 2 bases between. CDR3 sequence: CASSVRNTGELFF. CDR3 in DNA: TGTGCCAGCAGCGTACGGAACACCGGGGAGCTGTTTTTT.

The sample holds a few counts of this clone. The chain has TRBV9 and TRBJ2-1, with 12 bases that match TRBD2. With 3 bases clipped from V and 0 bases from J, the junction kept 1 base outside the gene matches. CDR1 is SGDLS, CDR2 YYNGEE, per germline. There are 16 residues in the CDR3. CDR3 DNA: TGTGCCAGCAGCGGGACTAGCGGGACCTCCTACAATGAGCAGTTCTTC. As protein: CASSGTSGTSYNEQFF. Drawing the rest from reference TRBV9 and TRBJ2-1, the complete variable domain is DSGVTQTPKHLITATGQRVTLRCSPRSGDLSVYWYQQSLDQGLQFLIQYYNGEERAKGNILERFSAQQFPDLHSELNLSSLELGDSALYFCASSGTSGTSYNEQFFGPGTRLTVL.

CDR3 nucleotides: TGCGCCAGCAGCCAAGAGAGATCCACCCCCGTGCTAGCTTTTACCAATGAGCAGTTCTTC. Translation gives CASSQERSTPVLAFTNEQFF. The chain is built from TRBV4-1 and TRBJ2-1; D might be TRBD2 (5 bases). The germline CDR1 and CDR2 sequences are MGHRA and YSYEKL. CDR3 length: 20 amino acids. V was cut by 0 bases and J by 6 bases, with 27 bases left in between.

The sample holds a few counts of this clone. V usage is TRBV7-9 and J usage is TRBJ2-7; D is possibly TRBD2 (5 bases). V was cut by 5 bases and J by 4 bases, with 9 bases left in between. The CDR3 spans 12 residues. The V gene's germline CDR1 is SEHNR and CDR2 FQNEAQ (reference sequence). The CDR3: CASSPGGYEQYF. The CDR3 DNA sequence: TGTGCCAGCAGCCCTGGAGGATACGAGCAGTACTTC.

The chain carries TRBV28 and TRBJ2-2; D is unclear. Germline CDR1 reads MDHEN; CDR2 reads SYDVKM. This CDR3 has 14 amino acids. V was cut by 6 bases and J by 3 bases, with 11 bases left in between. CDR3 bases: TGTGCCAGCAGCCTTGACACGTACACCGGGGAGCTGTTTTTT. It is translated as CASSLDTYTGELFF.

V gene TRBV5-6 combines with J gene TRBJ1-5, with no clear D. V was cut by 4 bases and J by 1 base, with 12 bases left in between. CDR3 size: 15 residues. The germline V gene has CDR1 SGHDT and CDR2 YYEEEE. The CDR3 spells CASSPERRSNQPQHF. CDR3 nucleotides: TGTGCCAGCAGCCCAGAGCGTAGGAGCAATCAGCCCCAGCATTTT. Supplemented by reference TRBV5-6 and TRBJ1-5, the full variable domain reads DAGVTQSPTHLIKTRGQQVTLRCSPKSGHDTVSWYQQALGQGPQFIFQYYEEEERQRGNFPDRFSGHQFPNYSSELNVNALLLGDSALYLCASSPERRSNQPQHFGDGTRLSIL.

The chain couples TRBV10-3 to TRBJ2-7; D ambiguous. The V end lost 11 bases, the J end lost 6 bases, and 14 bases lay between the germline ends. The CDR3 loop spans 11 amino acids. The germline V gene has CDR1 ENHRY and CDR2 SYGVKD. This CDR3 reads CAAAASSEQYF. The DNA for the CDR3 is TGTGCCGCCGCGGCGTCTTCCGAGCAGTACTTC.

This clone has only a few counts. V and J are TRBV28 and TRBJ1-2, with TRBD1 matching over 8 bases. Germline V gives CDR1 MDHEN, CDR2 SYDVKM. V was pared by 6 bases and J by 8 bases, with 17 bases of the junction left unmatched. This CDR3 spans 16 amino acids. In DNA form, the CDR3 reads TGTGCCAGCAGCCCAGGACAGGGTCCGACCTATGGAGGCTACACCTTC. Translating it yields CASSPGQGPTYGGYTF.

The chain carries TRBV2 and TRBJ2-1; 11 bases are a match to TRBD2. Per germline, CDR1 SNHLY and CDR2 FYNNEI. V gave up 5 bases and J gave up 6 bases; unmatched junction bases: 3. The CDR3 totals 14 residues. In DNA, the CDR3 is TGTGCCAGCAGTCGCGGACTAGCGGGCAATGAGCAGTTCTTC. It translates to CASSRGLAGNEQFF.

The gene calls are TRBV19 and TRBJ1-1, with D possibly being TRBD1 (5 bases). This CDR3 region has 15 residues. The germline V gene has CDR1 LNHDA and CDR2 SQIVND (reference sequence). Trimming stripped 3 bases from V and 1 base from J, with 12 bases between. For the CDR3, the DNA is TGTGCCAGTAGTATTTACGGGGGAAAGAACACTGAAGCTTTCTTT. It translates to CASSIYGGKNTEAFF.